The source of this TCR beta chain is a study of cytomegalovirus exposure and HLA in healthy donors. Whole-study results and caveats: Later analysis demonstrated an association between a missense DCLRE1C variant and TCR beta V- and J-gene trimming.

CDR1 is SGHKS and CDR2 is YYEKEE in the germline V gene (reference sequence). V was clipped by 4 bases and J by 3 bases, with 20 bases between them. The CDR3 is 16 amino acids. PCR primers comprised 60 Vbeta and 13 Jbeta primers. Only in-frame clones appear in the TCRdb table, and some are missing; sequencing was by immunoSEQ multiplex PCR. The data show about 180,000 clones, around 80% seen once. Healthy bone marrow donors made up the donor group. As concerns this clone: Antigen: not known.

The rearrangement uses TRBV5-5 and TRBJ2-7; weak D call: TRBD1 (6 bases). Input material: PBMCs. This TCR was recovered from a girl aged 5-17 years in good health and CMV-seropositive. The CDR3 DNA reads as TGTGCCAGCAGCCCGACAGGTCCCAGGTGGAGCTACGAGCAGTACTTC. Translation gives CASSPTGPRWSYEQYF.